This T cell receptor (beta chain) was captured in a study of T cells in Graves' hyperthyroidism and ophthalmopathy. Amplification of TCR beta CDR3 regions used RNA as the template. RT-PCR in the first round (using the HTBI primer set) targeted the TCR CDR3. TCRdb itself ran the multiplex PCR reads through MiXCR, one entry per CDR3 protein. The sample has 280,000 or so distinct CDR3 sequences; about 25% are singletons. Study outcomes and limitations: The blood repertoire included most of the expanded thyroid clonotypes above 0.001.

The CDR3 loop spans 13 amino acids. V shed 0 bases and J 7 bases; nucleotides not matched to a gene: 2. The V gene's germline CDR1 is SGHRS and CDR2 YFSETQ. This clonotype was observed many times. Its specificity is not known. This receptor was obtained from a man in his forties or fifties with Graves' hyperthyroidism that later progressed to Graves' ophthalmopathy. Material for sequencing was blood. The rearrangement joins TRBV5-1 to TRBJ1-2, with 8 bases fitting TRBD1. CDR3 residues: CASSLGQGAGYTF. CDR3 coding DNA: TGCGCCAGCAGCTTGGGGCAGGGGGCTGGCTACACCTTC. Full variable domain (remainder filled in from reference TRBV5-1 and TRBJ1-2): KAGVTQTPRYLIKTRGQQVTLSCSPISGHRSVSWYQQTPGQGLQFLFEYFSETQRNKGNFPGRFSGRQFSNSRSEMNVSTLELGDSALYLCASSLGQGAGYTFGSGTRLTVV.